Shown below are 9 T cell receptor beta chains from a single sample sequenced in a study of shared clonotypes between healthy human individuals. Profiling relied on immunoSEQ multiplex PCR, and the TCRdb table lists in-frame clones only, not all of them. The table includes 2 million to 2.5 million clones, about 95% detected once. The sequencing sample was made of naive CD4+ T cells sorted from blood. Noted subset: CD45RA+ positively selected. These receptors all stem from a man younger than 35 in good health.

This chain links TRBV5-1 with TRBJ2-4, with 9 bases matching TRBD2. Germline V gene data show CDR1 as SGHRS and CDR2 as YFSETQ. V trimming: 4 bases; J trimming: 7 bases; junction bases outside the gene matches: 9. This CDR3 region has 15 residues. CDR3 coding DNA: TGCGCCAGCAGCGTTACTGGGACTAGCCTGAACATTCAGTACTTC. Translation gives CASSVTGTSLNIQYF.

J is TRBJ1-4 and V is TRBV5-6; TRBD1 agrees at 8 bases. This CDR3 is 16 amino acids long. From germline, CDR1 is SGHDT and CDR2 YYEEEE. The J segment lost 0 bases and the V segment lost 3 bases, leaving 4 bases of the junction unmatched. CDR3 protein: CASSSQGAPTNEKLFF. In DNA, the CDR3 is TGTGCCAGCAGCTCGCAGGGGGCACCAACTAATGAAAAACTGTTTTTT.

On this clone itself: Different DNA sequences within this sample yield the same CDR3. The chain employs TRBV28 and TRBJ1-5; D is uncertain. Germline V gene data show CDR1 as MDHEN and CDR2 as SYDVKM. CDR3 size: 11 residues. Trimming took off 7 bases at V and 4 bases at J, with 5 bases between the two ends. As DNA, the CDR3 is TGTGCCAGCAAGGGTAATCAGCCCCAGCATTTT. Protein: CASKGNQPQHF.

This chain joins TRBV5-1 and TRBJ2-7, with D hard to call. Trimming stripped 3 bases from V and 6 bases from J, with 13 bases between. CDR1 and CDR2 (germline): SGHRS, YFSETQ. The CDR3 runs to 13 residues. CDR3 DNA sequence: TGCGCCAGCAGCTCCATTCCAGGATCCGAGCAGTACTTC. It codes for CASSSIPGSEQYF. Variable domain in full (rest from reference TRBV5-1 and TRBJ2-7): KAGVTQTPRYLIKTRGQQVTLSCSPISGHRSVSWYQQTPGQGLQFLFEYFSETQRNKGNFPGRFSGRQFSNSRSEMNVSTLELGDSALYLCASSSIPGSEQYFGPGTRLTVT.

Regarding this clone: Other DNA sequences within the sample encode an identical CDR3. The chain uses TRBV5-1 and TRBJ2-1; 11 bases fit TRBD2. CDR1 SGHRS and CDR2 YFSETQ come from the germline V gene. This CDR3 contains 15 residues. V lost 0 bases to trimming and J lost 7 bases; unmatched junction nucleotides: 3. CDR3 in DNA: TGCGCCAGCAGCTTGGAACTAGCGGGAGTTAATGAGCAGTTCTTC. Translated: CASSLELAGVNEQFF.

The gene calls are TRBV10-1 and TRBJ2-3; D not resolved. With 8 bases removed from V and 3 bases from J, the gap between germline ends came to 12 bases. Germline V gene sequence: CDR1 WNHNN, CDR2 SYGVQD (reference sequence). CDR3 size: 13 residues. Here the CDR3 DNA reads TGCGCCAGCTCCGTGAGTACAACAGATACGCAGTATTTT. It yields the protein CASSVSTTDTQYF.

The chain is built from TRBV9 and TRBJ2-3; 9 nucleotides line up with TRBD2. With 4 bases clipped from V and 6 bases from J, the junction kept 9 bases outside the gene matches. The CDR3 contains 15 residues. Germline V gene lookup returns CDR1 SGDLS and CDR2 YYNGEE. The CDR3 region is CASSPQGGGADTQYF. CDR3 sequence (DNA): TGTGCCAGCAGCCCCCAAGGCGGGGGGGCTGATACGCAGTATTTT.

The chain links TRBV7-8 to TRBJ2-3; 12 bases map to TRBD2. CDR1 SGHVS and CDR2 FQNEAQ come from the germline V gene. The CDR3 sequence is 19 residues long. V was pared by 5 bases and J by 0 bases, with 12 bases of the junction left unmatched. The CDR3 loop reads CASSHQRLAGVFSTDTQYF. CDR3 nucleotide sequence: TGTGCCAGCAGCCACCAAAGACTAGCGGGAGTATTTAGCACAGATACGCAGTATTTT.

This chain's CDR3 is CASSTGRLNYGYTF. The CDR3, as DNA: TGTGCCAGCAGTACGGGACGGCTTAACTATGGCTACACCTTC. The chain has TRBV2 and TRBJ1-2; D perhaps matches TRBD1 (5 bases). CDR3 size: 14 residues. CDR1 is SNHLY and CDR2 is FYNNEI in the germline V gene. With 5 bases removed from V and 1 base from J, the gap between germline ends came to 11 bases.